The present T cell receptor (beta chain) was sequenced within a study of blood T cell repertoires in COVID-19. Trimming pared 4 bases from V and 3 bases from J, leaving 13 bases between. The CDR3 is made up of 14 amino acids. Germline CDR1 is SGHTA and CDR2 is FQGNSA. Original data processing: Counts of nucleated cells, estimated from reference gene primer amplification, were obtained. Using immunoSEQ multiplex PCR, the repertoire was profiled, and TCRdb retains in-frame clones only, with some absent. V and J calls and clone size are copied from that table; D and trimming were computed from the DNA. The sample has over 25,000 clones, about four fifths seen once.

The chain carries TRBV7-2 and TRBJ2-7, with a possible D match to TRBD1 (6 bases). Material: peripheral blood. This TCR was sampled from a man of 80 years or more with active or convalescent COVID-19. The chain's CDR3 is CASSSGTFNYEQYF. Written as DNA, the CDR3 is TGTGCCAGCAGCTCAGGGACATTTAACTACGAGCAGTACTTC. Looking up the rest from reference TRBV7-2 and TRBJ2-7 gives the full variable domain: GAGVSQSPSNKVTEKGKDVELRCDPISGHTALYWYRQSLGQGLEFLIYFQGNSAPDKSGLPSDRFSAERTGGSVSTLTIQRTQQEDSAVYLCASSSGTFNYEQYFGPGTRLTVT.